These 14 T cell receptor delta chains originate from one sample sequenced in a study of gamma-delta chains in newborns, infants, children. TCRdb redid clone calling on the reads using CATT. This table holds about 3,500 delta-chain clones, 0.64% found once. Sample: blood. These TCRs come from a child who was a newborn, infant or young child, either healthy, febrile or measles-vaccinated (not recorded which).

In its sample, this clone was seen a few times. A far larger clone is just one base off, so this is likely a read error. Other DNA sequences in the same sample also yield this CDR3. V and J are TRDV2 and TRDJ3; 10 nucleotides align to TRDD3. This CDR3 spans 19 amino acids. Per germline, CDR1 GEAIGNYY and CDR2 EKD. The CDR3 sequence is CACDTGGYKSSWDTRQMFF. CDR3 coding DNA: TGTGCCTGTGACACTGGGGGATACAAGAGCTCCTGGGACACCCGACAAATGTTTTTC.

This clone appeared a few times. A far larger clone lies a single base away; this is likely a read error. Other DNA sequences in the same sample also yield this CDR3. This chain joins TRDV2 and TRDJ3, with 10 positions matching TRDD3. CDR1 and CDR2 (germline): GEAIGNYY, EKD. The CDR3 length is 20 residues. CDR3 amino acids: CACEHYTGGCSSWDTRQMFF. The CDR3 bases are TGTGCCTGTGAACATTACACTGGGGGATGCAGCTCCTGGGACACCCGACAGATGTTCTTC.

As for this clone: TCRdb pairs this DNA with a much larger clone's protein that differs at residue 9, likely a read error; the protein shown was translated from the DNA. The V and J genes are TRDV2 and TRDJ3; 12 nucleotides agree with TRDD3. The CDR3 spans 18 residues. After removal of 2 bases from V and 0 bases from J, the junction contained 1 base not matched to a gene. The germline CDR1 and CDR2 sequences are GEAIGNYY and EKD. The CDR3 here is CACDILGDTSWDTRQMFF. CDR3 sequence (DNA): TGTGCCTGTGACATACTGGGGGATACCTCCTGGGACACCCGACAGATGTTTTTC.

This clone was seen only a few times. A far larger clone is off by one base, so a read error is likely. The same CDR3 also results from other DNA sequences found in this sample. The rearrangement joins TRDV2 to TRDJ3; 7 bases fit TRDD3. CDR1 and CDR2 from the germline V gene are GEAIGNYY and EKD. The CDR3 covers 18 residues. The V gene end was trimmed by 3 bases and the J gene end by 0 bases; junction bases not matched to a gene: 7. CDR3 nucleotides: TGTGCCTGTGACCTACTGGGGATCTCCTCCTGGGACACCCGACAGATGTTTTTC. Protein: CACDLLGISSWDTRQMFF.

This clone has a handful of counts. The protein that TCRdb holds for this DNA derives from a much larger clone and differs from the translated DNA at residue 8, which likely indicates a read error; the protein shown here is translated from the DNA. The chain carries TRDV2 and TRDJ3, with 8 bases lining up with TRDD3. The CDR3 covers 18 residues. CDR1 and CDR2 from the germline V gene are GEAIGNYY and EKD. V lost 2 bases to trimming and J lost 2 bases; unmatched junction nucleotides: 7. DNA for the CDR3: TGTGCCTGTGACATACTGGGGGGTAACGCCTGGGACACCCGACAGATGTTTTTC. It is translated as CACDILGGNAWDTRQMFF.

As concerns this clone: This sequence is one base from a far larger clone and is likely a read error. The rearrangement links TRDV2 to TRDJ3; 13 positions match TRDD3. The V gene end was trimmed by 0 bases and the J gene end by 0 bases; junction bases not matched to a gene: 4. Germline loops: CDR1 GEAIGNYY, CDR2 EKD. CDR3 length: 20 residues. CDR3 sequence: CACDTVLGDTCSWDTRQMFF. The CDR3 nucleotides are TGTGCCTGTGACACCGTACTGGGGGATACGTGCTCCTGGGACACCCGACAGATGTTTTTC.

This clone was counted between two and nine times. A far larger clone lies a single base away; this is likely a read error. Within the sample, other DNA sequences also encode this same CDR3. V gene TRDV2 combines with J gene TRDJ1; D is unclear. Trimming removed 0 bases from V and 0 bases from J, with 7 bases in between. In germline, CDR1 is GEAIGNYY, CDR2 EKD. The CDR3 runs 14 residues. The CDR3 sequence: CACDTVGYTDKLIF. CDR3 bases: TGTGCCTGTGACACCGTAGGATACACCGATAAACTCATCTTT.

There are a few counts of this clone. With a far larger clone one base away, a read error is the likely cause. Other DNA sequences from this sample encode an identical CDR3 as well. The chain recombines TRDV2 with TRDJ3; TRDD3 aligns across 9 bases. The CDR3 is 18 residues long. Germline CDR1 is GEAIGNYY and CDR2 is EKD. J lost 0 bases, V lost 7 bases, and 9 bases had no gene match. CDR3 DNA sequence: TGTGCCTGCGACGTACTGGGGGAGAGCTCCTGGGACACCCGACAGATGTTTTTC. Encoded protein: CACDVLGESSWDTRQMFF.

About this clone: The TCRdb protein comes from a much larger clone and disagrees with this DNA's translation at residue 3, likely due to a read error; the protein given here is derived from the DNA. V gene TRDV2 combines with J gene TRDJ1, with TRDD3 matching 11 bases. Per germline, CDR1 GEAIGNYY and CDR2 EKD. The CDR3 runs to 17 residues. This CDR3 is CARDTVGGYGYTDKLIF. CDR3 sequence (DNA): TGTGCCCGTGACACCGTTGGGGGATACGGGTACACCGATAAACTCATCTTT.

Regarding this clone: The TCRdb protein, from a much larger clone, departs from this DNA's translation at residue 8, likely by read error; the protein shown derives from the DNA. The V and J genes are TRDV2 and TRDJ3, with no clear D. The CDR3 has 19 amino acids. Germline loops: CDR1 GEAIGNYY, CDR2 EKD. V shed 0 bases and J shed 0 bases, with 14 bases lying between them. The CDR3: CACDTGTEGNSWDTRQMFF. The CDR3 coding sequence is TGTGCCTGTGACACCGGTACTGAGGGTAACTCCTGGGACACCCGACAGATGTTTTTC.

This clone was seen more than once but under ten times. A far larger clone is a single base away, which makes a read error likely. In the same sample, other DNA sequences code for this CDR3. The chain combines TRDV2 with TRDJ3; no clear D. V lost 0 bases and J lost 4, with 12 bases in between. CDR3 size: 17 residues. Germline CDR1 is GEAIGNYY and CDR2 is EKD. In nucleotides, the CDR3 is TGTGCCTGTGACACCTGGGCTAACTCGTGGGACACCCGACAGATGTTTTTC. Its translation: CACDTWANSWDTRQMFF.

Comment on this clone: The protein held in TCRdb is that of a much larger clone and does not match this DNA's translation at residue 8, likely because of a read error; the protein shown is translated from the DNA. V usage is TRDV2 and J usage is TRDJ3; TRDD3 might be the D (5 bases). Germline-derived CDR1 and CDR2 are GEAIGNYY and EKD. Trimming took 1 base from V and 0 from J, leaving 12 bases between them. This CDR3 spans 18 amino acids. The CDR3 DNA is TGTGCCTGTGACACAGGAGGGGGCCGCTCCTGGGACACCCGACAGATGTTTTTC. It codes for CACDTGGGRSWDTRQMFF.

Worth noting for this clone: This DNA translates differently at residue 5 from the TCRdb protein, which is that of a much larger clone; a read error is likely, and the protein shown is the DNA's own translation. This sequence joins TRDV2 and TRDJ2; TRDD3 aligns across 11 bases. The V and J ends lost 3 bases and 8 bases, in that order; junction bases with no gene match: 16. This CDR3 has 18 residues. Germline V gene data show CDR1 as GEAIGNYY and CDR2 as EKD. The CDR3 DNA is TGTGCCTGTGACGCCGTATGGGGGATACGCCCTTTAGCGGCACAACTCTTCTTT. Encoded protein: CACDAVWGIRPLAAQLFF.

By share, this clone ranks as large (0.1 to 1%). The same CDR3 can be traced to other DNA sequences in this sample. Written as DNA, the CDR3 is TGTGCCTGTGACACGGTCTGGGGGTCGAGCTCCTGGGACACCCGACAGATGTTTTTC. As protein: CACDTVWGSSSWDTRQMFF. V is TRDV2 and J is TRDJ3, with 7 bases that match TRDD3. The CDR3 has 19 residues. Germline V CDR1 and CDR2: GEAIGNYY, EKD. Losses at the gene ends were 1 base for V and 0 bases for J; bases not matched to a gene: 8.